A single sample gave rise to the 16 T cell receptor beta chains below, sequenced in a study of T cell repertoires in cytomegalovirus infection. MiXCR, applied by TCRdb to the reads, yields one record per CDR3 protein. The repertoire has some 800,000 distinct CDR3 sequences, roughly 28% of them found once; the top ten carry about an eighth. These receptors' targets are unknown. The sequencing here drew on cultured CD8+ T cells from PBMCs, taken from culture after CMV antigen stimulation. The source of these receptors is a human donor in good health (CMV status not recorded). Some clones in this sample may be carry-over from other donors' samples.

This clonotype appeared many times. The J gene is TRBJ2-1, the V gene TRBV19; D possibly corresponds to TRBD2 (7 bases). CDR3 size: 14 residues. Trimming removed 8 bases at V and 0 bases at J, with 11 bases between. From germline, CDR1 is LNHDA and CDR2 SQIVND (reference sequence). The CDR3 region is CASRGAHSYNEQFF. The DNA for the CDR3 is TGTGCCAGTCGGGGGGCACACTCCTACAATGAGCAGTTCTTC.

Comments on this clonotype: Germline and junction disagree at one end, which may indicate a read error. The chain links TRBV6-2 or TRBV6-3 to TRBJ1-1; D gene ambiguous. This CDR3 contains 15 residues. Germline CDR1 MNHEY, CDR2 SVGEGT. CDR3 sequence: CVSSYSLTQNTEAFF. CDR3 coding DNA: TGTGTCAGCAGTTACTCGTTAACCCAGAACACTGAAGCTTTCTTT.

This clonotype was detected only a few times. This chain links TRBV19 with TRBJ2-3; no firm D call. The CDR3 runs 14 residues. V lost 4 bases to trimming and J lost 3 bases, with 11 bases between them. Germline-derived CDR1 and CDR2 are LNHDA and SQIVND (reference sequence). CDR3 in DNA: TGTGCCAGTAGTAGGGGTCCAGATACAGATACGCAGTATTTT. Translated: CASSRGPDTDTQYF. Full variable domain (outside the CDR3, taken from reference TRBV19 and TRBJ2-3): DGGITQSPKYLFRKEGQNVTLSCEQNLNHDAMYWYRQDPGQGLRLIYYSQIVNDFQKGDIAEGYSVSREKKESFPLTVTSAQKNPTAFYLCASSRGPDTDTQYFGPGTRLTVL.

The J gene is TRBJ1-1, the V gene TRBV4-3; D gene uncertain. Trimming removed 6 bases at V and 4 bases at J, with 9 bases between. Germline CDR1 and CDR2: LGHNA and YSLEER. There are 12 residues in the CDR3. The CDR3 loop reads CASRGTSTEAFF. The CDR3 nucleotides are TGCGCCAGCAGGGGAACATCCACTGAAGCTTTCTTT.

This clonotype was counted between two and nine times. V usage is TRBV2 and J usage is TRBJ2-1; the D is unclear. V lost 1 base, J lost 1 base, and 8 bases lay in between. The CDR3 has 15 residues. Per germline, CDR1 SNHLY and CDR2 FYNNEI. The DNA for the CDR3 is TGTGCCAGCAGTGAAGGGCCCGGGTCCTACAATGAGCAGTTCTTC. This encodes CASSEGPGSYNEQFF.

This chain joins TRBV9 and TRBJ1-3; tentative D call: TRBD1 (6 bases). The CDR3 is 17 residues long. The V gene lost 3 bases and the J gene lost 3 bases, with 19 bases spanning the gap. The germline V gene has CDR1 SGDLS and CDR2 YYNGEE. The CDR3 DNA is TGTGCCAGCAGCGCTCCCAACCACAGGGACGTTGGAAACACCATATATTTT. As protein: CASSAPNHRDVGNTIYF.

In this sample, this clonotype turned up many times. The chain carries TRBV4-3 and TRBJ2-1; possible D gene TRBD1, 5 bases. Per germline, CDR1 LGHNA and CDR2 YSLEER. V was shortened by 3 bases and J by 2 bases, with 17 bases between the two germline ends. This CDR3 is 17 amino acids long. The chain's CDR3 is CASSHGLVKGTYNEQFF. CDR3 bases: TGCGCCAGCAGCCACGGGCTCGTGAAGGGGACCTACAATGAGCAGTTCTTC.

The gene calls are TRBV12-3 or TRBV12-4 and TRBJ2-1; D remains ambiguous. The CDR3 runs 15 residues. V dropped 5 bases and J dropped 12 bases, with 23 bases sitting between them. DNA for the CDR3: TGTGCCAGCAGTCTAATCCTGGGCGCAGACGTACTGCAGTTCTTC. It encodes CASSLILGADVLQFF.

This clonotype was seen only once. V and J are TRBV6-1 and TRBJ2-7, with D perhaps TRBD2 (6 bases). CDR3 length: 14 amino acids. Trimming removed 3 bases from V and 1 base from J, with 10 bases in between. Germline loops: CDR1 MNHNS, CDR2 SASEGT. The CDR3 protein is CASSDGSGSYEQYV. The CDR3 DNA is TGTGCCAGCAGTGACGGTAGCGGATCCTACGAGCAGTACGTC.

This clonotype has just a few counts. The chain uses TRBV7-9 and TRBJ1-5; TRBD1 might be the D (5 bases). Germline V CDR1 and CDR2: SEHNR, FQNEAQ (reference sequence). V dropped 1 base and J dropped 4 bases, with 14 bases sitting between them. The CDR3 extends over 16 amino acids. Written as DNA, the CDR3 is TGTGCCAGCAGCTTAGGAGGTTCCGCAGGGAATCAGCCCCAGCATTTT. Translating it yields CASSLGGSAGNQPQHF. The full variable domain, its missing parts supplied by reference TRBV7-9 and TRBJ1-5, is DTGVSQNPRHKITKRGQNVTFRCDPISEHNRLYWYRQTLGQGPEFLTYFQNEAQLEKSRLLSDRFSAERPKGSFSTLEIQRTEQGDSAMYLCASSLGGSAGNQPQHFGDGTRLSIL.

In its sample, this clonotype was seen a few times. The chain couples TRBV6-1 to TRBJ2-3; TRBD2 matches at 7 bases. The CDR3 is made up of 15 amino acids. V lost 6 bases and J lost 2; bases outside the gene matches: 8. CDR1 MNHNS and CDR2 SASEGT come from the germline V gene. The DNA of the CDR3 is TGTGCCAGCAGCCCTTACGGGACTACCACAGATACGCAGTATTTT. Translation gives CASSPYGTTTDTQYF.

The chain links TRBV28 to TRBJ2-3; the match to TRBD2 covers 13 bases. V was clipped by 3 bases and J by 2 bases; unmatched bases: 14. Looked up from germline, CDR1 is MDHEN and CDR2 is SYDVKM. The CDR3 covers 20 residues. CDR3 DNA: TGTGCCAGCAGTTTTCCGACTAGCGGGGGGCGTAGGGAAGCCACAGATACGCAGTATTTT. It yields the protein CASSFPTSGGRREATDTQYF.

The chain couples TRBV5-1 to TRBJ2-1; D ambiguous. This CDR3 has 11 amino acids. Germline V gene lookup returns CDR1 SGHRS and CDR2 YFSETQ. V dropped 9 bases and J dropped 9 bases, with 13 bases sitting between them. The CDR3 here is CATRSVGEQFF. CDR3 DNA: TGCGCCACCAGGAGTGTCGGTGAGCAGTTCTTC.

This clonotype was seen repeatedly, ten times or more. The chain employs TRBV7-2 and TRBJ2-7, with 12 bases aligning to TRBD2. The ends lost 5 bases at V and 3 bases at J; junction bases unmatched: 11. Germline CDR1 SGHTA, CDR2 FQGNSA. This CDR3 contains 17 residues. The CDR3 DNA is TGTGCCAGCAGCCCCGGACTAGCGGGGAATACTTACTACGAGCAGTACTTC. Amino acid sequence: CASSPGLAGNTYYEQYF. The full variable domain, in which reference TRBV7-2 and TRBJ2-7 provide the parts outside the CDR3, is GAGVSQSPSNKVTEKGKDVELRCDPISGHTALYWYRQSLGQGLEFLIYFQGNSAPDKSGLPSDRFSAERTGGSVSTLTIQRTQQEDSAVYLCASSPGLAGNTYYEQYFGPGTRLTVT.

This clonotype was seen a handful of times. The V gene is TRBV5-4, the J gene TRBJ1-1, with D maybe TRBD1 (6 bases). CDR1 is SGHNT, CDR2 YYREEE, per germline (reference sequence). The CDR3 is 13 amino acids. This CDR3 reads CASYGAGDTEAFF. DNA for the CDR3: TGTGCGTCCTATGGGGCAGGGGACACTGAAGCTTTCTTT.

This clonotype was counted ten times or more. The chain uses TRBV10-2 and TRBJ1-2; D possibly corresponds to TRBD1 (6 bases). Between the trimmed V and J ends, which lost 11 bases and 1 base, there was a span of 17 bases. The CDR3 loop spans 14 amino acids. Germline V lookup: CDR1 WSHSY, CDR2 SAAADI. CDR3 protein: CAAGGQGLNYGYTF. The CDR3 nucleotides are TGCGCCGCCGGGGGGCAGGGTCTTAACTATGGCTACACCTTC.